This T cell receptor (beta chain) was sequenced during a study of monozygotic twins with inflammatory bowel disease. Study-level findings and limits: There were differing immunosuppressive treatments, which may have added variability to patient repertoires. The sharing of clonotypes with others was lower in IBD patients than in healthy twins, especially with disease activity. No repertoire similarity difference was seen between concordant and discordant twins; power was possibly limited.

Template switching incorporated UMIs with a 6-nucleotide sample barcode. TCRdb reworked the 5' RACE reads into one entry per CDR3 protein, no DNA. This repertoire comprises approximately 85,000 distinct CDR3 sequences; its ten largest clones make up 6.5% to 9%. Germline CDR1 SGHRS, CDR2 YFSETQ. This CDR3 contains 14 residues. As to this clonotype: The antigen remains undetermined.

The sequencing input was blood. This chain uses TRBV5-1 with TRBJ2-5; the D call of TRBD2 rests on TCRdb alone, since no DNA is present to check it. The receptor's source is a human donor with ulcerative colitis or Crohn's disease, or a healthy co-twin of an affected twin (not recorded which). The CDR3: CASSPLSGEETQYF. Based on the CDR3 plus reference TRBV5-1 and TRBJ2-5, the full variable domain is KAGVTQTPRYLIKTRGQQVTLSCSPISGHRSVSWYQQTPGQGLQFLFEYFSETQRNKGNFPGRFSGRQFSNSRSEMNVSTLELGDSALYLCASSPLSGEETQYFGPGTRLLVL.